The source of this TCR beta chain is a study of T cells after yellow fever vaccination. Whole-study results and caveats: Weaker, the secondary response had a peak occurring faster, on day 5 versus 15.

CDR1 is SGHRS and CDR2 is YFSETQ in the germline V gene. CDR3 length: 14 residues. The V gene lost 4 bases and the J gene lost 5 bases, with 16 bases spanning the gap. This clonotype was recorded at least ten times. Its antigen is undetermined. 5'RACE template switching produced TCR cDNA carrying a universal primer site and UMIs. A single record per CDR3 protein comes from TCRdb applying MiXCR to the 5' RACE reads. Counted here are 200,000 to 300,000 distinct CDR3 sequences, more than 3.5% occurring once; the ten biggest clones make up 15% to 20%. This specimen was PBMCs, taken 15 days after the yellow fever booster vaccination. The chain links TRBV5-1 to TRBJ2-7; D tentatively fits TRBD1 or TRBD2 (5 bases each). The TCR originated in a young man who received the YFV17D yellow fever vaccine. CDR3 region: CASSHQGRSHEQYF. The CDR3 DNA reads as TGCGCCAGCAGCCACCAGGGACGATCTCACGAGCAGTACTTC.